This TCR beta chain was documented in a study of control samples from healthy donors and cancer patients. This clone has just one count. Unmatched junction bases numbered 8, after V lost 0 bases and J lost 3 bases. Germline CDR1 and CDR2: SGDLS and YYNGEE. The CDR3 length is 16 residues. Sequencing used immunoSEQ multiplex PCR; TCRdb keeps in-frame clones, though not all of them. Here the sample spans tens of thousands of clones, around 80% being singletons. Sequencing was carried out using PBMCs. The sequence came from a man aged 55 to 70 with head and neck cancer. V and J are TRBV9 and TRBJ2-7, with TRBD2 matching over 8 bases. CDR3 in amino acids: CASSVGPGGTSYEQYF. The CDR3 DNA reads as TGTGCCAGCAGCGTAGGGCCCGGCGGGACTAGCTACGAGCAGTACTTC.